The rows below give T cell receptor beta chains drawn from one sample of a study of T cell responses to AZD1222 COVID-19 vaccine. Sequenced by immunoSEQ multiplex PCR; TCRdb stores in-frame clones only, minus some. Of about 39,000 clones listed, 80% to 90% are singletons. The sample here was peripheral blood, taken 28 days after the second dose of the MenACWY control vaccine. These receptors all stem from an adult who received the MenACWY meningococcal vaccine as a control. Each CDR3 is given with its conserved first and last residue. A D gene is named only where the DNA matches it firmly. Where a row states a size, it is once, few, many or the class of an expanded clone; other rows omit it.

CDR3 length: 13
J gene: TRBJ2-7
D gene: NA
V gene: TRBV24-1
clone size: NA
CDR3 protein: CATSDSINYEQYF
CDR3 DNA: TGTGCCACCAGTGATTCAATCAACTACGAGCAGTACTTC

CDR3 length: 17
J gene: TRBJ2-7
D gene: TRBD2
V gene: TRBV7-9
clone size: NA
CDR3 protein: CASSGGLAGEAVYEQYF
CDR3 DNA: TGTGCCAGCAGCGGAGGACTAGCGGGAGAAGCCGTCTACGAGCAGTACTTC

CDR3 length: 15
J gene: TRBJ2-3
D gene: TRBD2
V gene: TRBV18
clone size: once
CDR3 protein: CASSPTSGLRDTQYF
CDR3 DNA: TGTGCCAGCTCACCGACTAGCGGACTCCGGGATACGCAGTATTTT

CDR3 length: 13
J gene: TRBJ2-1
D gene: NA
V gene: TRBV30
clone size: NA
CDR3 protein: CAWNRAVYNEQFF
CDR3 DNA: TGTGCCTGGAACCGGGCAGTCTACAATGAGCAGTTCTTC

CDR3 length: 15
J gene: TRBJ2-5
D gene: NA
V gene: TRBV6-1
clone size: NA
CDR3 protein: CASSEGQGGAETQYF
CDR3 DNA: TGTGCCAGCAGTGAAGGACAGGGAGGGGCGGAGACCCAGTACTTC

CDR3 length: 14
J gene: TRBJ2-7
D gene: NA
V gene: TRBV7-2
clone size: NA
CDR3 protein: CASSLGVPPYEQYF
CDR3 DNA: TGTGCCAGCAGCTTAGGAGTACCTCCCTACGAGCAGTACTTC

CDR3 length: 18
J gene: TRBJ2-1
D gene: TRBD2
V gene: TRBV5-4
clone size: NA
CDR3 protein: CASSAGLAGGGAHNEQFF
CDR3 DNA: TGTGCCAGCAGCGCGGGACTAGCGGGAGGCGGCGCCCACAATGAGCAGTTCTTC

CDR3 length: 16
J gene: TRBJ1-2
D gene: NA
V gene: TRBV19
clone size: NA
CDR3 protein: CASKDNSRGSNYGYTF
CDR3 DNA: TGTGCCAGTAAGGACAATAGTCGGGGATCTAACTATGGCTACACCTTC

CDR3 length: 16
J gene: TRBJ1-1
D gene: TRBD1
V gene: TRBV27
clone size: NA
CDR3 protein: CASRDPGQGMNTEAFF
CDR3 DNA: TGTGCCAGCAGGGACCCGGGACAGGGAATGAACACTGAAGCTTTCTTT

CDR3 length: 13
J gene: TRBJ2-1
D gene: NA
V gene: TRBV7-3
clone size: few
CDR3 protein: CASRNSSYNEQFF
CDR3 DNA: TGTGCCAGCAGAAATAGCTCCTACAATGAGCAGTTCTTC

CDR3 length: 12
J gene: TRBJ2-7
D gene: NA
V gene: TRBV28
clone size: NA
CDR3 protein: CASKPSYYEQYF
CDR3 DNA: TGTGCCAGCAAGCCCTCCTACTACGAGCAGTACTTC

CDR3 length: 14
J gene: TRBJ2-1
D gene: NA
V gene: TRBV5-1
clone size: NA
CDR3 protein: CASSLNSDYNEQFF
CDR3 DNA: TGCGCCAGCAGCTTAAATTCGGACTACAATGAGCAGTTCTTC

CDR3 length: 16
J gene: TRBJ2-7
D gene: TRBD2
V gene: TRBV4-1
clone size: NA
CDR3 protein: CASSQLLAGGPYEQYF
CDR3 DNA: TGCGCCAGCAGCCAATTACTAGCGGGAGGGCCCTACGAGCAGTACTTC

CDR3 length: 14
J gene: TRBJ1-5
D gene: NA
V gene: TRBV28
clone size: NA
CDR3 protein: CASSSGGGAQPQHF
CDR3 DNA: TGTGCCAGCAGTTCCGGAGGGGGGGCTCAGCCCCAGCATTTT

CDR3 length: 16
J gene: TRBJ1-3
D gene: TRBD1
V gene: TRBV11-2
clone size: NA
CDR3 protein: CASSSVTGGAGNTIYF
CDR3 DNA: TGTGCCAGCAGCTCCGTGACAGGGGGCGCAGGAAACACCATATATTTT

CDR3 length: 15
J gene: TRBJ2-1
D gene: NA
V gene: TRBV3-1/TRBV3-2
clone size: NA
CDR3 protein: CASRRSAQGQQGQFF
CDR3 DNA: TGTGCCAGCAGACGGTCGGCACAGGGCCAACAGGGGCAGTTCTTC

CDR3 length: 14
J gene: TRBJ1-1
D gene: NA
V gene: TRBV30
clone size: NA
CDR3 protein: CAWSVEAANTEAFF
CDR3 DNA: TGTGCCTGGAGTGTAGAGGCAGCCAACACTGAAGCTTTCTTT

CDR3 length: 18
J gene: TRBJ2-1
D gene: NA
V gene: TRBV4-1
clone size: NA
CDR3 protein: CASSQEGHRTSSYNEQFF
CDR3 DNA: TGCGCCAGCAGCCAAGAAGGTCACAGAACTAGCTCCTACAATGAGCAGTTCTTC

CDR3 length: 15
J gene: TRBJ2-2
D gene: NA
V gene: TRBV5-6
clone size: NA
CDR3 protein: CASSTRGGRTGELFF
CDR3 DNA: TGTGCCAGCAGCACCAGGGGCGGAAGAACCGGGGAGCTGTTTTTT

CDR3 length: 16
J gene: TRBJ1-5
D gene: TRBD1
V gene: TRBV28
clone size: NA
CDR3 protein: CASSLDRVDSNQPQHF
CDR3 DNA: TGTGCCAGCAGCCTAGACAGGGTCGATAGCAATCAGCCCCAGCATTTT

CDR3 length: 16
J gene: TRBJ2-7
D gene: TRBD2
V gene: TRBV28
clone size: NA
CDR3 protein: CASSGTSGRLVYEQYF
CDR3 DNA: TGTGCCAGCAGTGGGACTAGCGGGAGACTCGTTTACGAGCAGTACTTC

CDR3 length: 14
J gene: TRBJ2-1
D gene: NA
V gene: TRBV24-1
clone size: NA
CDR3 protein: CATSDPPVGDEQFF
CDR3 DNA: TGTGCCACCAGTGATCCCCCGGTAGGGGATGAGCAGTTCTTC

CDR3 length: 16
J gene: TRBJ1-4
D gene: TRBD1
V gene: TRBV4-1
clone size: NA
CDR3 protein: CASSQGNTGAREKLFF
CDR3 DNA: TGCGCCAGCAGCCAGGGGAATACAGGGGCCCGGGAAAAACTGTTTTTT